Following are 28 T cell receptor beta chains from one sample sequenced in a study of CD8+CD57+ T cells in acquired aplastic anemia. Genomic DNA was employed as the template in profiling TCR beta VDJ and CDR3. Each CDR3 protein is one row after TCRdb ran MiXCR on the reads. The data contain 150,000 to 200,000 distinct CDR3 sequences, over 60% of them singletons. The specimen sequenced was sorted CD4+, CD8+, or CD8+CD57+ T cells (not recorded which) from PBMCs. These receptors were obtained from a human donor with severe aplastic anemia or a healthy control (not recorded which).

CDR3 in amino acids: CASPSEEDNGYTF. The CDR3 region has the DNA TGTGCCAGCCCTAGCGAGGAAGACAATGGCTACACCTTC. This rearrangement joins TRBV18 to TRBJ1-2; D unclear. The germline CDR1 and CDR2 sequences are KGHSH and LQKENI. This CDR3 spans 13 amino acids. Trimming removed 8 bases at V and 6 bases at J, with 16 bases between.

In DNA form, the CDR3 reads TGTGCCAGCTCCGGCGCAGCAAATGAAAAACTGTTTTTT. Translation: CASSGAANEKLFF. The rearrangement uses TRBV2 and TRBJ1-4; D is undetermined. V gave up 8 bases and J gave up 5 bases, with 12 bases separating them. Germline V lookup: CDR1 SNHLY, CDR2 FYNNEI. The CDR3 runs 13 residues. The variable domain in full, with the rest retrieved from reference TRBV2 and TRBJ1-4, is EPEVTQTPSHQVTQMGQEVILRCVPISNHLYFYWYRQILGQKVEFLVSFYNNEISEKSEIFDDQFSVERPDGSNFTLKIRSTKLEDSAMYFCASSGAANEKLFFGSGTQLSVL.

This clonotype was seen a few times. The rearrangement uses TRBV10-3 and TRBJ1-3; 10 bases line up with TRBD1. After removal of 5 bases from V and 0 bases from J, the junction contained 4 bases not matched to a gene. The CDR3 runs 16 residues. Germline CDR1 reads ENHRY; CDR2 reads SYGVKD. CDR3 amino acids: CAISKTGGGSGNTIYF. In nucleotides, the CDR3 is TGTGCCATCAGTAAGACAGGGGGCGGCTCTGGAAACACCATATATTTT.

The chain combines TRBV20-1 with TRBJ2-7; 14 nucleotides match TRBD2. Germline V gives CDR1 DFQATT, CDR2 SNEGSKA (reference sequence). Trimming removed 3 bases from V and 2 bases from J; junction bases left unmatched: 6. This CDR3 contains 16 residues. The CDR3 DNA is TGCAGTGCTAGGGGGGGGACTAGCGGGAGTACCTACGAGCAGTACTTC. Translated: CSARGGTSGSTYEQYF.

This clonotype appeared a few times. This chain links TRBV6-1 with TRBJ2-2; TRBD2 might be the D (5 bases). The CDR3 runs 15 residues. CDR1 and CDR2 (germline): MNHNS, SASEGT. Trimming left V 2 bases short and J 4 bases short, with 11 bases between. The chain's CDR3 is CASSESEALTGELFF. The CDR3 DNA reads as TGTGCCAGCAGTGAATCGGAGGCCCTCACCGGGGAGCTGTTTTTT.

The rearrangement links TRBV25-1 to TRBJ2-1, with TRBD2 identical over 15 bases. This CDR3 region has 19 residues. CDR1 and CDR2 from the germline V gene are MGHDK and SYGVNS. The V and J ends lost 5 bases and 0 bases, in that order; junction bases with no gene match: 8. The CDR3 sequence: CASSTGTSGGLFSYNEQFF. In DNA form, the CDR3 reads TGTGCCAGCAGTACCGGGACTAGCGGGGGGTTATTCTCCTACAATGAGCAGTTCTTC.

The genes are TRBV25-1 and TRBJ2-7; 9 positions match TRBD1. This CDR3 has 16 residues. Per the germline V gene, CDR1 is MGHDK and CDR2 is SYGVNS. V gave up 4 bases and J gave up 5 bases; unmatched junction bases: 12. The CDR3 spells CASSVSLGQGSDEQYF. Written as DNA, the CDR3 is TGTGCCAGCAGTGTATCCCTGGGACAGGGATCAGACGAGCAGTACTTC.

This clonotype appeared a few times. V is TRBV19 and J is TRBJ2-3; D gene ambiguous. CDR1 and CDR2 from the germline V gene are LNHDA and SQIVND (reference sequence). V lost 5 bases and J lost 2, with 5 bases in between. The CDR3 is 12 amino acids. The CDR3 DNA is TGTGCCAGTAGTCATTACACAGATACGCAGTATTTT. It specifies CASSHYTDTQYF.

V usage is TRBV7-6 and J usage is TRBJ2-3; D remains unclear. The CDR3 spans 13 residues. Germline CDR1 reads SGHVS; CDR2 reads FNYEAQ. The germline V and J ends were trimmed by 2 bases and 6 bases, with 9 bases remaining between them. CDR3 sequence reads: CASSLTRFDTQYF. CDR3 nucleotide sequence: TGTGCCAGCAGCTTAACAAGATTTGATACGCAGTATTTT.

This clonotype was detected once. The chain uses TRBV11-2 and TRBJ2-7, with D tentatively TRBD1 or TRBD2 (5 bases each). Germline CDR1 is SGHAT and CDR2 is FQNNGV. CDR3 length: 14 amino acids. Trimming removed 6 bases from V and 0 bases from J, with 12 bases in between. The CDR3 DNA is TGTGCCAGCAGTAGCCATGGGGGCTCCTACGAGCAGTACTTC. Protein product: CASSSHGGSYEQYF.

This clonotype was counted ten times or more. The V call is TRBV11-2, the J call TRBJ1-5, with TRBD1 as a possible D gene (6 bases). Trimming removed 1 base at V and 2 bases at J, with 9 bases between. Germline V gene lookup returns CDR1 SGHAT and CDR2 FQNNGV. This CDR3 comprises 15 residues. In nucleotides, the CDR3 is TGTGCCAGCAGCTTAGGGGCAGGGGGCAATCAGCCCCAGCATTTT. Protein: CASSLGAGGNQPQHF.

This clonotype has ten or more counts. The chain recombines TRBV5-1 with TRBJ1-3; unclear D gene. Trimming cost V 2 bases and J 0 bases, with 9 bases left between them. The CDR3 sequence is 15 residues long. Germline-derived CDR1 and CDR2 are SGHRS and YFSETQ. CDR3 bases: TGCGCCAGCAGCTTTCATCCAAGCTCTGGAAACACCATATATTTT. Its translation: CASSFHPSSGNTIYF. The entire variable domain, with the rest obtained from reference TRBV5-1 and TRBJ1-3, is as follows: KAGVTQTPRYLIKTRGQQVTLSCSPISGHRSVSWYQQTPGQGLQFLFEYFSETQRNKGNFPGRFSGRQFSNSRSEMNVSTLELGDSALYLCASSFHPSSGNTIYFGEGSWLTVV.

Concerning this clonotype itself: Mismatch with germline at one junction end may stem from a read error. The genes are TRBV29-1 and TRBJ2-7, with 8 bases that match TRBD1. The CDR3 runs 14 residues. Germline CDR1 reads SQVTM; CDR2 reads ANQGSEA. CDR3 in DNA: TGTGCCTACCTAGAGACAGGGGCAACCTACGAGCAGTACTTC. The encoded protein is CAYLETGATYEQYF.

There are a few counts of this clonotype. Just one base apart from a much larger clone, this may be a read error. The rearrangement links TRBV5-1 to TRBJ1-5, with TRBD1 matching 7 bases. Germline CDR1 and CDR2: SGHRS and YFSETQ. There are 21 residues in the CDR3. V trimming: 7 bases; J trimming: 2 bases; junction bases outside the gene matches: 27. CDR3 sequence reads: CASGGQDREGGGADGNQPQHF. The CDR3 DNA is TGCGCCAGCGGGGGCCAAGACAGGGAGGGGGGGGGGGCGGATGGCAATCAGCCCCAGCATTTT.

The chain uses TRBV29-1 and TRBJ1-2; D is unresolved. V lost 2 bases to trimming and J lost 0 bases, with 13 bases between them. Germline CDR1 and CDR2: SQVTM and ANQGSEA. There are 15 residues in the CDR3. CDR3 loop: CSVERTEGTNYGYTF. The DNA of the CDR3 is TGCAGCGTTGAAAGAACGGAAGGTACTAACTATGGCTACACCTTC.

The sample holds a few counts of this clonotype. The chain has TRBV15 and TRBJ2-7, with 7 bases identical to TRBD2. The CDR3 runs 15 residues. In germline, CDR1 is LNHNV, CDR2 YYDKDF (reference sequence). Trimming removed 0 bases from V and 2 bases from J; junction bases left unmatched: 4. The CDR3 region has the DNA TGTGCCACCAGCAGAGATGGAGCGGGGACCTACGAGCAGTACTTC. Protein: CATSRDGAGTYEQYF.

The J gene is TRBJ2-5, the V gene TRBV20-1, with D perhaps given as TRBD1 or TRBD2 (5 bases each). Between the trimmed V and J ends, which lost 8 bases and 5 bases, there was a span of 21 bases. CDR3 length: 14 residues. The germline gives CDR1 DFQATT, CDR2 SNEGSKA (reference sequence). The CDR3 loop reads CSPYGGTVRETQYF. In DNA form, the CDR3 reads TGCAGTCCTTATGGTGGGACGGTTAGGGAGACCCAGTACTTC.

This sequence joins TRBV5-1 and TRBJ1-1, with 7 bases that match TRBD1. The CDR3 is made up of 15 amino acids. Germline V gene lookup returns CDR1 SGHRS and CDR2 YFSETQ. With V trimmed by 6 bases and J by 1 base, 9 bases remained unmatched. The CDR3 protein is CASTARGMGNTEAFF. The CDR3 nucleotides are TGCGCCAGCACGGCCAGGGGGATGGGGAACACTGAAGCTTTCTTT.

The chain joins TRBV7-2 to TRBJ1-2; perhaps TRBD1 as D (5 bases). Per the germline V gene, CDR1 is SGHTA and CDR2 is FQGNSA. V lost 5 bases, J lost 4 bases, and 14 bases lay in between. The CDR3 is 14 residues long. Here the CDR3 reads CASSPTRDGYGYTF. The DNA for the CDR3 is TGTGCCAGCAGCCCTACAAGGGACGGCTATGGCTACACCTTC.

The CDR3 loop reads CATSSGPSTGGMETQYF. In nucleotides, the CDR3 is TGTGCCACCAGCAGTGGTCCCAGCACAGGGGGCATGGAGACCCAGTACTTC. The J gene is TRBJ2-5, the V gene TRBV15; the match to TRBD1 covers 9 bases. Germline values: CDR1 LNHNV, CDR2 YYDKDF (reference sequence). Germline trimming cut 3 bases from V and 5 bases from J; bases unmatched to any gene: 13. CDR3 length: 17 residues.

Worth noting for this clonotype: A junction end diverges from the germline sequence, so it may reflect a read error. The CDR3, as DNA: TGTGCCAGCAGTGAATTTAAGGGCTCCTACAATGAGCGGTTCTTC. This encodes CASSEFKGSYNERFF. The chain carries TRBV25-1 and TRBJ2-1, with D uncertain. CDR1 MGHDK and CDR2 SYGVNS come from the germline V gene. The CDR3 has 15 residues.

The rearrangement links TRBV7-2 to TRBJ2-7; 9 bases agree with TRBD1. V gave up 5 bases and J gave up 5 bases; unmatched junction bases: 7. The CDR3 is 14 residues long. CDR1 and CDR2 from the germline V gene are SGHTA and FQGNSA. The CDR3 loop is CASSRGQGINEQYF. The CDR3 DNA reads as TGTGCCAGCAGCCGGGGACAGGGTATCAACGAGCAGTACTTC.

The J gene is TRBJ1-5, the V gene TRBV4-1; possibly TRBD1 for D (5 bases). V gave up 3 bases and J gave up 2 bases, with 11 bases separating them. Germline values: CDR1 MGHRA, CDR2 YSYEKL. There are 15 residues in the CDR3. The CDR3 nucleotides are TGCGCCAGCAGCCAGGCAGACAGCGGCAATCAGCCCCAGCATTTT. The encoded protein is CASSQADSGNQPQHF.

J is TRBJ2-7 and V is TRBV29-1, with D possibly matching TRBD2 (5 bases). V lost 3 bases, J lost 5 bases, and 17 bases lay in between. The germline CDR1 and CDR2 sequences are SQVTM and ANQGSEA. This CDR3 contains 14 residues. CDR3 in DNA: TGCAGCGTTGAGGTCTTAGGGAGTAGACACGAGCAGTACTTC. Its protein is CSVEVLGSRHEQYF.

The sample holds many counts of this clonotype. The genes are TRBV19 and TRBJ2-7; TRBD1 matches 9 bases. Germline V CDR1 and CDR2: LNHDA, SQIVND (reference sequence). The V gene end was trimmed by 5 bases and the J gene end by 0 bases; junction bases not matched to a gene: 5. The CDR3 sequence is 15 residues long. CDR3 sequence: CASSAGTGLSYEQYF. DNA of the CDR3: TGTGCCAGTAGTGCCGGGACAGGGCTCTCCTACGAGCAGTACTTC. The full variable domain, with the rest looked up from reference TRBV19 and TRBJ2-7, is DGGITQSPKYLFRKEGQNVTLSCEQNLNHDAMYWYRQDPGQGLRLIYYSQIVNDFQKGDIAEGYSVSREKKESFPLTVTSAQKNPTAFYLCASSAGTGLSYEQYFGPGTRLTVT.

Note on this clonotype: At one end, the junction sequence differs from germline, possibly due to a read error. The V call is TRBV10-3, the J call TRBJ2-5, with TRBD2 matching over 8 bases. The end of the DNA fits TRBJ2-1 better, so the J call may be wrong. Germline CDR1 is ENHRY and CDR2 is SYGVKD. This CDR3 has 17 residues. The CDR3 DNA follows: TGTGCCATCAGTGAGGGGATAGCGGGAAGGTCCTACAATGATCAGTTCTTC. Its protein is CAISEGIAGRSYNDQFF.

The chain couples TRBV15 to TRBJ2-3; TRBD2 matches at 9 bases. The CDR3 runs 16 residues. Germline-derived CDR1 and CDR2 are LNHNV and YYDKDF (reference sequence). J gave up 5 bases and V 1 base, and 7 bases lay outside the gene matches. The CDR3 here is CATSRGLAGLEDTQYF. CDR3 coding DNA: TGTGCCACCAGCAGAGGCCTAGCGGGACTGGAAGATACGCAGTATTTT.

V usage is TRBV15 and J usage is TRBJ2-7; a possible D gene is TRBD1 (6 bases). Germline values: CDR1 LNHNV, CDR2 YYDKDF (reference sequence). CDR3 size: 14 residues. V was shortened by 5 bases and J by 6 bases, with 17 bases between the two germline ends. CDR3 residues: CATSGLSGDAEQYF. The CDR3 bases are TGTGCCACCAGCGGTTTATCAGGGGACGCCGAGCAGTACTTC. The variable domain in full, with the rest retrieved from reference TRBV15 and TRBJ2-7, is DAMVIQNPRYQVTQFGKPVTLSCSQTLNHNVMYWYQQKSSQAPKLLFHYYDKDFNNEADTPDNFQSRRPNTSFCFLDIRSPGLGDTAMYLCATSGLSGDAEQYFGPGTRLTVT.